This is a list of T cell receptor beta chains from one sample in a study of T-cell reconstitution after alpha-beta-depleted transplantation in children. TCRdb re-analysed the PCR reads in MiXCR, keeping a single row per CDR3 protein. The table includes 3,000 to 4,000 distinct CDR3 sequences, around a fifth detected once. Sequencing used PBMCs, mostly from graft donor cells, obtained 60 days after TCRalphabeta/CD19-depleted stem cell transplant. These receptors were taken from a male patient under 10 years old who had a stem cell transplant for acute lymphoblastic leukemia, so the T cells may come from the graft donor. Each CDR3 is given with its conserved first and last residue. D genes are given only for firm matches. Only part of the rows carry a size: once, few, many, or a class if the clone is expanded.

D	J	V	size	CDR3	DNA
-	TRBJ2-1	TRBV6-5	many	CASSYEGNEQFF	TGTGCCAGCAGTTACGAAGGGAATGAGCAGTTCTTC
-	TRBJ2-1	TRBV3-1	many	CASSQASGGEQFF	TGTGCCAGCAGCCAAGCTAGTGGAGGTGAGCAGTTCTTC
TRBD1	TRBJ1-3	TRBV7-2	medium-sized	CASSLNSGTVSGNTIYF	TGTGCCAGCAGCTTAAACAGTGGGACAGTCTCTGGAAACACCATATATTTT
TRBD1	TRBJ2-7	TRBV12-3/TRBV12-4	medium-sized	CASSPLGTASYEQYF	TGTGCCAGCAGTCCCCTCGGGACAGCCTCCTACGAGCAGTACTTC
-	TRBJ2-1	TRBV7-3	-	CASSLTAQGNEQFF	TGTGCCAGCAGCTTAACGGCACAGGGCAATGAGCAGTTCTTC
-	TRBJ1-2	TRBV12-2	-	CASRFREYSNYGYTF	TGTGCAAGTCGCTTCAGGGAGTACAGTAACTATGGCTACACCTTC
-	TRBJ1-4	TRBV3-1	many	CASSPAGNPFF	TGTGCCAGCAGCCCCGCCGGGAATCCGTTTTTT
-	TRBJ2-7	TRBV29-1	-	CSVEDFYEQYF	TGCAGCGTTGAGGACTTCTACGAGCAGTACTTC
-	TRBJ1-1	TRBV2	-	CAVRTNTEAFF	TGTGCCGTCAGGACCAACACTGAAGCTTTCTTT
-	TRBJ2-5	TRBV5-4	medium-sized	CASSLGFGTQETQYF	TGTGCCAGCAGCTTGGGTTTTGGGACTCAAGAGACCCAGTACTTC
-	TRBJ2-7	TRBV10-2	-	CASSIGLINEQYF	TGCGCCAGCAGTATCGGACTAATCAACGAGCAGTACTTC
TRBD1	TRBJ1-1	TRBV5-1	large	CASSPGQGNTEAFF	TGCGCCAGCAGCCCTGGACAGGGGAACACTGAAGCTTTCTTT
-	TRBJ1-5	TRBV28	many	CASSLWGYSNQPQHF	TGTGCCAGCAGTTTGTGGGGCTATAGCAATCAGCCCCAGCATTTT
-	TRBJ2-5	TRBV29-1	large	CSGMWGHETQYF	TGCAGCGGGATGTGGGGGCACGAGACCCAGTACTTC
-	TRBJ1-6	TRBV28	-	CASSGDNSPLHF	TGTGCCAGCAGCGGGGATAATTCACCCCTCCACTTT
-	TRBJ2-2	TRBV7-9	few	CASSWGDRMGTGELFF	TGTGCCAGCAGCTGGGGAGATCGGATGGGCACCGGGGAGCTGTTTTTT
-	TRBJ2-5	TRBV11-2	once	CASSLEETQYF	TGTGCCAGCAGCCTCGAAGAGACCCAGTACTTC
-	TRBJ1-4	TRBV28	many	CASSLEQFFNEKLFF	TGTGCCAGCAGTTTAGAACAGTTCTTTAATGAAAAACTGTTTTTT
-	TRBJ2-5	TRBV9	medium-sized	CASSVAPLAEETQYF	TGTGCCAGCAGCGTAGCTCCGCTAGCAGAAGAGACCCAGTACTTC
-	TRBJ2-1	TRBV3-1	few	CASSLTPGWGPTNEQFF	TGTGCCAGCAGCCTGACCCCAGGGTGGGGACCGACCAATGAGCAGTTCTTC
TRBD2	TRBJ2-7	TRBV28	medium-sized	CASSFGLAGGPQYF	TGTGCCAGCAGTTTCGGACTAGCGGGAGGACCGCAGTACTTC
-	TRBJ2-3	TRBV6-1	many	CASSQHRVGPTDTQYF	TGTGCCAGCAGTCAACACAGGGTAGGACCCACAGATACGCAGTATTTT
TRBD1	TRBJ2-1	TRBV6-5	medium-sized	CASRRGPGGNEQFF	TGTGCCAGCCGCAGGGGGCCAGGGGGCAATGAGCAGTTCTTC
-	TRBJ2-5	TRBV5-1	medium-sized	CASSLEFRAAGETQYF	TGCGCCAGCAGCTTGGAGTTTCGCGCCGCCGGAGAGACCCAGTACTTC
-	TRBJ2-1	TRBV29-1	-	CSVEGFGSLNEQFF	TGCAGCGTTGAAGGTTTCGGGAGTCTGAATGAGCAGTTCTTC
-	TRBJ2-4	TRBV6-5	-	CASGLTRNIQYF	TGTGCCAGCGGCCTTACAAGAAACATTCAGTACTTC
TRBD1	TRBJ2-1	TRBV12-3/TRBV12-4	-	CASRGTAYNEQFF	TGTGCCAGCAGGGGGACAGCGTACAATGAGCAGTTCTTC
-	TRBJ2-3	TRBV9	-	CASSLTPSKTDTQYF	TGTGCCAGCAGCCTGACCCCCAGTAAAACAGATACGCAGTATTTT
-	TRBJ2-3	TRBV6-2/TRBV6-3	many	CASSYGRGSTDTQYF	TGTGCCAGCAGTTACGGGCGGGGCAGCACAGATACGCAGTATTTT
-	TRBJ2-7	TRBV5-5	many	CASSSAGTDSYEQYF	TGTGCCAGCAGCTCCGCCGGGACGGACTCTTACGAGCAGTACTTC
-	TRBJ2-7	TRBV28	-	CASSLLVYEQYF	TGTGCCAGCAGTTTATTGGTCTACGAGCAGTACTTC
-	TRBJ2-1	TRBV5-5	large	CASSLLGGQSSYNEQFF	TGTGCCAGCAGCCTCCTAGGCGGGCAGAGCTCCTACAATGAGCAGTTCTTC
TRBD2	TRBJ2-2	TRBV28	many	CASSSYIPPGLAGGPVDTGELFF	TGTGCCAGCAGTTCTTATATACCTCCAGGACTAGCGGGGGGCCCCGTAGACACCGGGGAGCTGTTTTTT
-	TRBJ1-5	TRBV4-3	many	CASSQDIRDSNQPQHF	TGCGCCAGCAGCCAAGATATAAGGGATAGCAATCAGCCCCAGCATTTT
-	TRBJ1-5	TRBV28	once	CASSLQGMEPQHF	TGTGCCAGCAGTTTGCAGGGTATGGAGCCCCAGCATTTT
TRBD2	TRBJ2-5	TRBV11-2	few	CASSRSGSGRDEETQYF	TGTGCCAGCAGCCGGAGCGGGAGCGGGAGAGACGAAGAGACCCAGTACTTC
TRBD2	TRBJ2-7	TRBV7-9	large	CASSSFGDYLVYEQYF	TGTGCCAGCAGCTCATTCGGGGACTATCTTGTCTACGAGCAGTACTTC
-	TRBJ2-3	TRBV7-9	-	CASRVPGGPGADTQYF	TGTGCCAGCAGAGTCCCCGGAGGGCCGGGCGCAGATACGCAGTATTTT
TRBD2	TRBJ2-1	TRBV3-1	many	CASSQDTSGTSGRVKFF	TGTGCCAGCAGCCAAGATACTTCGGGGACTAGCGGGAGGGTAAAGTTCTTC
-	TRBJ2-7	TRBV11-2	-	CASSLDRGRADEQYF	TGTGCCAGCAGCTTAGATAGAGGCAGGGCCGACGAGCAGTACTTC
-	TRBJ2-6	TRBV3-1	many	CASSPGPPGVSGANVLTF	TGTGCCAGCAGCCCCGGGCCCCCAGGGGTCTCTGGGGCCAACGTCCTGACTTTC